This TCR beta chain was sequenced during a study of blood T cell repertoires in COVID-19. The authors' processing: Amplification of reference gene primers was used by the study to estimate nucleated cell counts. Clones were read by immunoSEQ multiplex PCR, and TCRdb kept only the in-frame ones, dropping some. Clone size and V and J calls were adopted from that table, with D and trimming inferred from the DNA. The sample has around 700,000 clones; more than 80% are singletons. The V gene lost 4 bases and the J gene lost 6 bases, with 9 bases spanning the gap. In germline, CDR1 is SGHRS, CDR2 YFSETQ. There are 12 residues in the CDR3.

The rearrangement uses TRBV5-1 and TRBJ2-3; TRBD1 is a possible D gene (5 bases). The clonotype originates from a woman between 18 and 29 years old with acute or convalescent COVID-19. Source material: peripheral blood. The CDR3 DNA reads as TGCGCCAGCAGCCCCAAGGGGGATACGCAGTATTTT. The encoded protein is CASSPKGDTQYF.